This T cell receptor (beta chain) stems from a study of blood T cells in healthy people across ages (dated by TCRdb to the mid-2010s). Notes on the research overall: Template switching captured roughly one uniquely barcoded TCR beta cDNA molecule per two T cells in model experiments. For two donors (one aged 18 to 29 and one aged 80 or older), the study analyzed two additional independent replicas of 1 million unique cDNA reads from the same blood draw. To avoid experimental bias, donors of different ages were spread randomly across the sequencing lanes. Donors were grouped into four age groups: young (average 16 years), middle-aged (roughly 38), aged (around 60) and long-lived (just over 80). The study measured age-related changes in TCR beta repertoire diversity using deep sequencing normalized with unique cDNA molecular identifiers. Beyond this particular receptor, the publication reports: As age increased, observed TCR beta diversity per million T cells dropped in a roughly linear way, and a significant reduction was already evident by age 40. There was a strong correlation between observed TCR beta diversity and the percentage of naive T cells measured by flow cytometry. Compared with the aged group, the long-lived group had more naive CD4+ T cells, fewer expanded clones and increased TCR diversity, suggesting age selection. Estimates of total diversity based on one million sequenced T cells were considered lower bounds and underestimates. Since profiling was done on bulk unsorted PBMCs, naive and antigen-experienced compartments could not be conclusively compared. Donor CMV infection status was unknown, potentially confounding age-related changes in expanded clonotypes.

The CDR3 starts with the cysteine, ends with the phenylalanine, and has 15 residues. The kept DNA is CDR3 alone, 45 bases in frame from the first base. Reading the germline V gene gives CDR1 MNHEY and CDR2 SVGAGI. V and J lose 0 bases and 4 bases, and a span of 13 bases separates them. The library came from 5' RACE. The reads were generated on an Illumina HiSeq 2500. A second PCR of roughly 7 to 11 cycles was run with a J-beta primer mix and a sample-barcoded 5' primer. Each TCR beta cDNA molecule received a unique molecular identifier from a template-switch 5' adaptor carrying 12 random nucleotides. Each sample yielded at least 2.5 million CDR3-containing paired-end reads. First-strand cDNA synthesis was performed from all RNA using the Mint cDNA synthesis kit, with priming by a TRBC-specific oligonucleotide. Following uracil-DNA glycosylase treatment, all cDNA underwent a first 18-cycle PCR with the universal primers M1SS and BC2_uni_R. The paper's data handling went like this. Normalization of each sample was performed by random selection of 1 million high-quality reads, each carrying a distinct molecular identifier. Reads with shared molecular identifiers were discarded instead of being binned into consensus sequences. MiTCR, with a Q25 quality threshold and the strictest error-elimination algorithm, was used for CDR3 identification, clonotype clustering and error correction. Lower-bound total TCR beta diversity was estimated with a nonparametric unseen species model using Euler transformation. Using fastp trimming at Q25 and MiXCR clonotype assembly, TCRdb reanalyzed the public sequencing data and kept in-frame beta chains. Every distinct CDR3 protein forms one entry, paired with its most common genes and DNA. The V and J calls, along with clone size, are taken from TCRdb and not from the paper's own processing. Counted in this sample were fewer than 1.5 million distinct CDR3 sequences; about 40% of them appeared once. Jointly, the top ten make up under 8% of the sample.

Donors were about 36 systemically healthy Caucasian individuals from Russia aged 6 to 90 years. Each donor gave ten milliliters of peripheral blood, drawn into EDTA-treated Vacutainer tubes. Ficoll-Paque density-gradient centrifugation was used to isolate PBMCs, with at least 7 million obtained per sample. Trizol reagent was used to extract total RNA from PBMCs, with at least 5.5 micrograms per sample. Naive CD45RAhigh/CD27high T cell percentages were measured by flow cytometry on a PBMC aliquot from every donor. As to this clonotype: Its antigen is still unknown. The sample holds no much larger clone one base away, and base qualities are not on file.

The clonotype was recovered from a woman aged 18-29 years in good health. This receptor chain uses TRBV6-5 and TRBJ2-7; TRBD2 is a possible D gene, resting on 5 matching bases. Material for sequencing was blood. The nucleotide sequence reads TGTGCCAGCAGTTACTCTGCGGGTTCTGGGTACGAGCAGTACTTC. Its protein reads: CASSYSAGSGYEQYF.